This entry describes one TCR beta chain. Its antigen is still unknown. CDR1 SNHLY and CDR2 FYNNEI come from the germline V gene. CDR3 size: 11 residues. V lost 7 bases to trimming and J lost 6 bases, with 8 bases between them. Time point given: persistent/refractory GD, antithyroid drugs over 5 years with positive TRAb. RNA isolated from PBMCs was used to make the TCR library. Building of the TCR beta libraries involved iRepertoire HTBI primers and Arm-PCR of CDR3 regions. In the original analysis: Spanning all samples, the identified segments comprised 62 TRBV and about 15 TRBJ. TCRdb independently ran MiXCR on the multiplex PCR reads; one entry per CDR3 protein. These V and J calls are TCRdb output, not the study's own analysis. The table records 310,000 or so distinct CDR3 sequences, about 18% of them present only once. These data come from a study of regulatory T cells in long-lasting Graves disease. General observations from the study: Limited sample numbers may have lowered accuracy. Peripheral blood, not thyroid tissue, was the sole material studied.

Source: peripheral blood mononuclear cells (PBMCs), taken when the disease was refractory, from a patient treated with antithyroid drugs. The source is a female donor with Graves disease. This chain links TRBV2 with TRBJ2-3; D gene unclear. DNA of the CDR3: TGTGCCAGCAAAGGTCAGGATACGCAGTATTTT. It specifies CASKGQDTQYF.